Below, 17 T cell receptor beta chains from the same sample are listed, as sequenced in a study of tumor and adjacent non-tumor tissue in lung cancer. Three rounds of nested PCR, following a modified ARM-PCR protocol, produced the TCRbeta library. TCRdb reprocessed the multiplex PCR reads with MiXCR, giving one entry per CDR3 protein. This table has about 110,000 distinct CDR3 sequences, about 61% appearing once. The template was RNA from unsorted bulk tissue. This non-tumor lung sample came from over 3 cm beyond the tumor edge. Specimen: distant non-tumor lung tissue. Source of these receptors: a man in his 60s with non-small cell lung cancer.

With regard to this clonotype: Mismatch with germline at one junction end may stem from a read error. The CDR3 region is CAGSNLGLLYGYAF. The CDR3 DNA follows: TGTGCCGGCAGTAATTTGGGACTGCTCTATGGCTACGCCTTC. The chain recombines TRBV6-1 with TRBJ1-2; the D gene is possibly TRBD1 (5 bases). The length of the CDR3 is 14 residues. Germline V lookup: CDR1 MNHNS, CDR2 SASEGT.

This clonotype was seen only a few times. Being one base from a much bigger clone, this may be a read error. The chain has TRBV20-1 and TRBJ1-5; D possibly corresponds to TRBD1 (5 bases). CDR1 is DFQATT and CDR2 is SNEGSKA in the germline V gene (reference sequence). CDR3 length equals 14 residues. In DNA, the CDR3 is TGCAGTGCTTGGACGGGGGATAGCAATCAGTCCCAGCATTTT. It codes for CSAWTGDSNQSQHF.

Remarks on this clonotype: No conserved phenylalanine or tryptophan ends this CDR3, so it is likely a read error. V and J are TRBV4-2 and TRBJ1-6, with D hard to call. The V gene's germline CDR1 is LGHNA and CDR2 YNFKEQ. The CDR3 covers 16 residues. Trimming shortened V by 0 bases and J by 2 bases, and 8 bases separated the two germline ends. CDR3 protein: CASSQEGGTYNSPLHS. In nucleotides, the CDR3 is TGTGCCAGCAGCCAAGAAGGTGGCACCTATAATTCACCCCTCCACTCT.

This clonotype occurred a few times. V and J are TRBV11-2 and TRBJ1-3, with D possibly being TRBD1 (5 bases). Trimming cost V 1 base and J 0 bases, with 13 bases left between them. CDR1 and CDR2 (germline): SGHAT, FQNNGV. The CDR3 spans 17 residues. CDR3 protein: CASSLGPGTSSGNTIYF. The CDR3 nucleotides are TGTGCCAGCAGCTTAGGTCCAGGGACCTCCTCTGGAAACACCATATATTTT.

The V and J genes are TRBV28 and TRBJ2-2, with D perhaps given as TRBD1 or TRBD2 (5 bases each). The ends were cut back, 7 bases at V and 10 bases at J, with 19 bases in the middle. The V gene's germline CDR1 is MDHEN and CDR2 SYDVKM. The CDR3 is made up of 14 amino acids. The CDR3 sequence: CASIGTLNVVELFF. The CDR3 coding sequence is TGTGCCAGCATAGGGACGCTCAACGTCGTGGAGCTGTTTTTT. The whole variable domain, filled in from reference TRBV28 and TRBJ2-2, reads DVKVTQSSRYLVKRTGEKVFLECVQDMDHENMFWYRQDPGLGLRLIYFSYDVKMKEKGDIPEGYSVSREKKERFSLILESASTNQTSMYLCASIGTLNVVELFFGEGSRLTVL.

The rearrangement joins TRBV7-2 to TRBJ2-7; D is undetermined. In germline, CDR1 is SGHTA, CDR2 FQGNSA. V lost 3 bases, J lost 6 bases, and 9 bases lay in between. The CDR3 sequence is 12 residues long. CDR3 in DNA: TGTGCCAGCAGCTTCACCTTCGGCGAGCAGTACTTC. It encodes CASSFTFGEQYF.

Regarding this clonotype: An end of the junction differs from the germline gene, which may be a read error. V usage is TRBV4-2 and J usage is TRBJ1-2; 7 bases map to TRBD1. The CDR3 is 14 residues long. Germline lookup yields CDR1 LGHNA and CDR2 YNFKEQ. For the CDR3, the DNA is TGTGCCATCAGCCAAGGCGGGACAGTAGCTGGCTACACCTTC. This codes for CAISQGGTVAGYTF.

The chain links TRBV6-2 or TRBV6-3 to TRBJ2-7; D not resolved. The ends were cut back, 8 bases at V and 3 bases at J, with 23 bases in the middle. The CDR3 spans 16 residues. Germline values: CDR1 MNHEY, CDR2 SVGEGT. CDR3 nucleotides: TGTGCCAGCGTAGTTACCTTGTGTCTCATGGACTACGAGCAGTACTTC. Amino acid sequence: CASVVTLCLMDYEQYF.

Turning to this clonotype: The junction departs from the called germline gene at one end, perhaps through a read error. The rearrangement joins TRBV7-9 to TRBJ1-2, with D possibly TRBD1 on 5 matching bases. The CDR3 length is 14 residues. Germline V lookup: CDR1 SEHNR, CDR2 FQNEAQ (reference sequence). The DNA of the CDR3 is TGTGCCAGCAGCCCCCAGGGTTCCGACTATGTCTACACCTTC. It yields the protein CASSPQGSDYVYTF.

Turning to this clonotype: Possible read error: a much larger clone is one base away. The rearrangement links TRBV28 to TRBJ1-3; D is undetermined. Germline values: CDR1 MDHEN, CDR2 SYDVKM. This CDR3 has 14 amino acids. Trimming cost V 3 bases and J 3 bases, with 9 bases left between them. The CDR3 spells CASSLAGCGNTIYF. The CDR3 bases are TGTGCCAGCAGTTTGGCAGGCTGTGGAAACACCATATATTTT.

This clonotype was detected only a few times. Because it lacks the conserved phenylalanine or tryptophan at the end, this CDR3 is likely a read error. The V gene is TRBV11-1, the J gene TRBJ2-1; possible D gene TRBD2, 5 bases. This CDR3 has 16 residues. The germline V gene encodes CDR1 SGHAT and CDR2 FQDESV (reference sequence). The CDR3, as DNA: TGTGCAAGCAGCTTAGTTGGGTTCAGAGGTGCGGGTGAGCAGTTCTTA. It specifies CASSLVGFRGAGEQFL.

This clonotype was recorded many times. The CDR3 loop reads CASRAQGTNEQFF. CDR3 sequence (DNA): TGTGCCAGCAGGGCACAGGGTACCAACGAGCAGTTCTTC. The gene calls are TRBV6-6 and TRBJ2-7, with D possibly matching TRBD1 (6 bases). The end of the DNA fits TRBJ2-1 better, so the J call may be wrong. Per the germline V gene, CDR1 is MNHNY and CDR2 is SVGAGI (reference sequence). This CDR3 is built from 13 residues.

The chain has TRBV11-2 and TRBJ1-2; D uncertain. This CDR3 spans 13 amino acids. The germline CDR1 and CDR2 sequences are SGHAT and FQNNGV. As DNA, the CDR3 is TGTATCAGCAACCTATTGAGAAAAACAGGCTACACCTTC. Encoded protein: CISNLLRKTGYTF.

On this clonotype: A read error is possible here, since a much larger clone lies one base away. Written as DNA, the CDR3 is TGCACCAGCAGGGAACCCACAGACGCGCAGTATTTT. Encoded protein: CTSREPTDAQYF. The rearrangement links TRBV10-2 to TRBJ2-3; maybe TRBD1 (5 bases). Germline CDR1 reads WSHSY; CDR2 reads SAAADI. This CDR3 is 12 amino acids long.

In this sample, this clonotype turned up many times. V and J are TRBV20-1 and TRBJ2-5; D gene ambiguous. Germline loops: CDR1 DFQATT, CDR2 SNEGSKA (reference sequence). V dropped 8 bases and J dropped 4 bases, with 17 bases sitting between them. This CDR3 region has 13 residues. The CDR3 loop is CSLLEEPRETQYF. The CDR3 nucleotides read TGCAGTCTTCTAGAAGAGCCAAGAGAGACCCAGTACTTC.

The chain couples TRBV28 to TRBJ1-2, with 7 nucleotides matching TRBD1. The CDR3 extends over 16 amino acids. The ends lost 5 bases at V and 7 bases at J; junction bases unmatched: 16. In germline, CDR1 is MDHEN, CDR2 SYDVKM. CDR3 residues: CASSLRDSGRGAGYTF. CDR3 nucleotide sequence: TGTGCCAGCAGTCTCCGGGACAGTGGGCGCGGTGCTGGCTACACCTTC.

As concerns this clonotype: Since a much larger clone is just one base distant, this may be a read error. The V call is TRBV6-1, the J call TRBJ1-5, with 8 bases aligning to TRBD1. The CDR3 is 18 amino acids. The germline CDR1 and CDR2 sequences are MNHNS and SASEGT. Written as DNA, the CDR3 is TGTGCCAGCAGTAATGCCGGGACAGGATATTATAGCAGTCAGCCCCAGCATTTT. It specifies CASSNAGTGYYSSQPQHF.